The T cell receptor (beta chain) under discussion was sequenced for a study of cytomegalovirus exposure and HLA in healthy donors. Whereas donors were nominally healthy upon sampling, unrecorded immune exposures were probable. Germline-derived CDR1 and CDR2 are SGHTA and FQGTGA. Germline trimming cut 4 bases from V and 5 bases from J; bases unmatched to any gene: 3. The CDR3 consists of 13 residues. About this clone itself: Its target is not known.

General study points: Researchers catalogued approximately 160 TCR beta chains as cytomegalovirus-associated. Differences between HLA loci emerged in a later analysis of TCR association rates, with DRB1 most and HLA-C fewest. Prior analysis indicated that the majority of TCR beta V segments exhibited productivity approximately 90% or approximately 30% of the time.

In the PCR, 60 Vbeta and 13 Jbeta primers were used. Sequencing used immunoSEQ multiplex PCR; TCRdb keeps in-frame clones, though not all of them. The table includes more than 200,000 clones, nearly 80% detected once. J is TRBJ2-5 and V is TRBV7-3; 8 bases are shared with TRBD2. The TCR comes from a man between 18 and 29 years old in good health and CMV-seronegative. The sequenced sample was PBMCs. Here the CDR3 reads CASSSSGGETQYF. CDR3 in DNA: TGTGCCAGCAGCTCAAGCGGGGGCGAGACCCAGTACTTC.